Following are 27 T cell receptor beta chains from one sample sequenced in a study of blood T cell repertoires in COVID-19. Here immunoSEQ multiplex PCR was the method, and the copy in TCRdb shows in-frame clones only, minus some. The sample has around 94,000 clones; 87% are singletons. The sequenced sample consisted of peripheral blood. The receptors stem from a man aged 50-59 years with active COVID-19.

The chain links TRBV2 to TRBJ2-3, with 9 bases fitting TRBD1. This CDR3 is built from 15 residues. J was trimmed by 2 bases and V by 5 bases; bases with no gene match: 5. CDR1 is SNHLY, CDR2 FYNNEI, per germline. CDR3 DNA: TGTGCCAGCAGTACCGGGACAGGGACCACAGATACGCAGTATTTT. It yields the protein CASSTGTGTTDTQYF.

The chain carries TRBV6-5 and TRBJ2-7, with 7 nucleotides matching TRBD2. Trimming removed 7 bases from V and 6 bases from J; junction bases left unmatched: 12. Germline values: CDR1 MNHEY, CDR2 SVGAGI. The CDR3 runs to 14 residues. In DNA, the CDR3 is TGTGCCAGCACCCGGGCTAGCGGAGCTCTCGAGCAGTACTTC. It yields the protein CASTRASGALEQYF.

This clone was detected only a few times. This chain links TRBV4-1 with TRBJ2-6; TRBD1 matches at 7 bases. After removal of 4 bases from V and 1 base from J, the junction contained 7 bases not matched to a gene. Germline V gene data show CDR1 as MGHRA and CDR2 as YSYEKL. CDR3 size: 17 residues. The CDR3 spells CASSRGGAGSGANVLTF. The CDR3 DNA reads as TGCGCCAGCAGCCGAGGGGGCGCAGGATCTGGGGCCAACGTCCTGACTTTC.

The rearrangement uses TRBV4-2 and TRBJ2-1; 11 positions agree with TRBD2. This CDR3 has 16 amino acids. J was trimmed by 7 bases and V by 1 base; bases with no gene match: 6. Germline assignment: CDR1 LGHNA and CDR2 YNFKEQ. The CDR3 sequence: CASSQGVSGGGNEQFF. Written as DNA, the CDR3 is TGTGCCAGCAGCCAAGGGGTTAGCGGGGGGGGAAATGAGCAGTTCTTC.

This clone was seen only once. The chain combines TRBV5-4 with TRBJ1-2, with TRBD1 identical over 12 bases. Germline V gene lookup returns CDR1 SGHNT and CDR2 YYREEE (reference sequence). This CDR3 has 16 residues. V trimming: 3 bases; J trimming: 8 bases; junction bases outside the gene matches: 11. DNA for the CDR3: TGTGCCAGCAGCTCCCGGGACAGGGGGCGCGCGGTAGGCTACACCTTC. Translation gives CASSSRDRGRAVGYTF.

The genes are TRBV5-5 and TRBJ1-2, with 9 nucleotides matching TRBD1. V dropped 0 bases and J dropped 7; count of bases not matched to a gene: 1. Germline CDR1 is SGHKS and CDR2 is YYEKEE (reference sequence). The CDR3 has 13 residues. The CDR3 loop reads CASSLEGQGGYTF. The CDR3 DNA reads TGTGCCAGCAGCTTGGAGGGACAGGGTGGCTACACCTTC.

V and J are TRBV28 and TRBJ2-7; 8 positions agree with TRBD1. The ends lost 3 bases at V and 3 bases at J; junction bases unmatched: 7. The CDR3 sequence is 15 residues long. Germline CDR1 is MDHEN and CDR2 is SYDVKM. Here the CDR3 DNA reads TGTGCCAGCAGTTTCCAGGACAGGGCGGACTACGAGCAGTACTTC. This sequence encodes CASSFQDRADYEQYF.

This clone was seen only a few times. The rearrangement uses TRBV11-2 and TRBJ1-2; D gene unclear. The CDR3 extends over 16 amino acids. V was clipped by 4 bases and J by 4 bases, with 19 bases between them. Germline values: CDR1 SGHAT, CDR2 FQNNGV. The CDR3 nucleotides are TGTGCCAGCAGCTCCGTTCGGTTCACCCGCCGCTATGGCTACACCTTC. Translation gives CASSSVRFTRRYGYTF.

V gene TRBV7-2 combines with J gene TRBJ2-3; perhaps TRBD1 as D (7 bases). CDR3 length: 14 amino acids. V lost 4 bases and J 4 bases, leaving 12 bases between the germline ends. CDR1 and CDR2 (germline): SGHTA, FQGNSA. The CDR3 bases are TGTGCCAGCAGCTCGGCAGGGGGGCCAGATACGCAGTATTTT. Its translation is CASSSAGGPDTQYF. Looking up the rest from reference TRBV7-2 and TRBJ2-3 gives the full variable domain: GAGVSQSPSNKVTEKGKDVELRCDPISGHTALYWYRQSLGQGLEFLIYFQGNSAPDKSGLPSDRFSAERTGGSVSTLTIQRTQQEDSAVYLCASSSAGGPDTQYFGPGTRLTVL.

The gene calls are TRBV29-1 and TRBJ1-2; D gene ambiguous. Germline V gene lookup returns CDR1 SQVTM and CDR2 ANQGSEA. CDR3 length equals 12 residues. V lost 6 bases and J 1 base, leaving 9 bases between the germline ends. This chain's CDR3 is CSVITDNYGYTF. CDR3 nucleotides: TGCAGCGTAATCACAGATAACTATGGCTACACCTTC.

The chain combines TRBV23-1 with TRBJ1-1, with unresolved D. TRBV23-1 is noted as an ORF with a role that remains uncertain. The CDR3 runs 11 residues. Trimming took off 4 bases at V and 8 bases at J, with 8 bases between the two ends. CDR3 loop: CASSLGREAFF. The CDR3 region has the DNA TGCGCCAGCAGTCTAGGCAGGGAAGCTTTCTTT.

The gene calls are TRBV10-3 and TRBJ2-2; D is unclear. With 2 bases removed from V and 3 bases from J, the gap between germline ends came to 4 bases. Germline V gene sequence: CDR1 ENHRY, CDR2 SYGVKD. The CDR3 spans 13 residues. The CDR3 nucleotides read TGTGCCATCAGTGAGACAGACACCGGGGAGCTGTTTTTT. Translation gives CAISETDTGELFF.

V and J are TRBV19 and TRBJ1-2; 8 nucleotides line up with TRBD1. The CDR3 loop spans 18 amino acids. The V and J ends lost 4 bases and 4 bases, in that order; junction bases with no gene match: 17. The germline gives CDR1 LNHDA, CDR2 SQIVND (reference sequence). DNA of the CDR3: TGTGCCAGTAGTAGGACTTCTACTCGACAGGGGCTCGGCTATGGCTACACCTTC. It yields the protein CASSRTSTRQGLGYGYTF. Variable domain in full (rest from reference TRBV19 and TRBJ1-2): DGGITQSPKYLFRKEGQNVTLSCEQNLNHDAMYWYRQDPGQGLRLIYYSQIVNDFQKGDIAEGYSVSREKKESFPLTVTSAQKNPTAFYLCASSRTSTRQGLGYGYTFGSGTRLTVV.

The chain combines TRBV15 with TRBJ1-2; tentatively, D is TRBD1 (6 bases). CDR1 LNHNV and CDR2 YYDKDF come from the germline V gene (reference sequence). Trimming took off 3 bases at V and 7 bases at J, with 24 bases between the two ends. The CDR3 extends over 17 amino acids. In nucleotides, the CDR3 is TGTGCCACCAGCAGCCTCCCGGGGAGGGGGGCGAGTGCTGGCTACACCTTC. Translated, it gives CATSSLPGRGASAGYTF.

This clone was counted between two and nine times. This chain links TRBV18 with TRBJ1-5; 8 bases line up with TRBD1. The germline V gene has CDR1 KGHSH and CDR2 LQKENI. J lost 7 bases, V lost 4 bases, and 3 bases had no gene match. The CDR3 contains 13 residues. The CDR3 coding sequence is TGTGCCAGCTCACTGGACAGGGACCAGCCCCAGCATTTT. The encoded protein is CASSLDRDQPQHF.

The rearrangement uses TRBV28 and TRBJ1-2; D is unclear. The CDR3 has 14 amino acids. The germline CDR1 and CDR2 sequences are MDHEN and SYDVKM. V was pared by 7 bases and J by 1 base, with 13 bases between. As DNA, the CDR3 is TGTGCCAGCACCTTGGGCTCTCGTAACTATGGCTACACCTTC. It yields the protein CASTLGSRNYGYTF.

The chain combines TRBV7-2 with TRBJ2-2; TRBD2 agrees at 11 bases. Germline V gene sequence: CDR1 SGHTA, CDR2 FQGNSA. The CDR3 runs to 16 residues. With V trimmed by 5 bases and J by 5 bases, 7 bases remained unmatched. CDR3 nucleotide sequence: TGTGCCAGCAGCGCCCAACTAGCGGGGGTTACCGGGGAGCTGTTTTTT. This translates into CASSAQLAGVTGELFF.

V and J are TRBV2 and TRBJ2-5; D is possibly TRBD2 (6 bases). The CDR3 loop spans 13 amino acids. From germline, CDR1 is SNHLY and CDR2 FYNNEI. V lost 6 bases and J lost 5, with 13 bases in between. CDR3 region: CASSPGLAETQYF. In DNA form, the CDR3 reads TGTGCCAGCAGCCCGGGACTCGCGGAGACCCAGTACTTC.

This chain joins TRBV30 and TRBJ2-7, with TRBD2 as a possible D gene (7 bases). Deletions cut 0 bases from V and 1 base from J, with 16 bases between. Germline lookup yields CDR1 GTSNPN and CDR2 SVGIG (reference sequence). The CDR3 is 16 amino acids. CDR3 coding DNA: TGTGCCTGGAGTGTCGTCGGGGGGCTCGGTTCCTACGAGCAGTACTTC. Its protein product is CAWSVVGGLGSYEQYF.

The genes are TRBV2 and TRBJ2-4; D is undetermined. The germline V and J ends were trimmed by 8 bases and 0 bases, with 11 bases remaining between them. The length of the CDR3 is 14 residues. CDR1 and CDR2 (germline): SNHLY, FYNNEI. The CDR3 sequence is CASRRSLAKNIQYF. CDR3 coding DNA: TGTGCCAGCCGACGTAGCCTAGCCAAAAACATTCAGTACTTC.

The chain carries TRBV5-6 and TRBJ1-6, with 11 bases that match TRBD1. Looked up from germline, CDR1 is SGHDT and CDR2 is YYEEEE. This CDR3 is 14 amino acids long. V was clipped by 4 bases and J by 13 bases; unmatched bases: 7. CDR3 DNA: TGTGCCAGCAGCCGAGGGACAGGGGGGAATCCCCTCCACTTT. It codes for CASSRGTGGNPLHF.

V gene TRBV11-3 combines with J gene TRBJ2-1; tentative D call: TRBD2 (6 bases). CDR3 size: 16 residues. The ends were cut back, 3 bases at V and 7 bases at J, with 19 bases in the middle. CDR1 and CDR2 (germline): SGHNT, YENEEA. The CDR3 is CASSFKAGYPLNEQFF. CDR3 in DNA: TGTGCCAGCAGCTTCAAAGCGGGCTACCCTCTGAATGAGCAGTTCTTC.

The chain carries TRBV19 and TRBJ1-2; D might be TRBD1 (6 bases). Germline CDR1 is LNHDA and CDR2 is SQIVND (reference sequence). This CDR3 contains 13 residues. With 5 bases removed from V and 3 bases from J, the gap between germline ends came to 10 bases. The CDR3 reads CASSPRTDYGYTF. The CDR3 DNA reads TGTGCCAGTAGTCCGAGGACAGACTATGGCTACACCTTC.

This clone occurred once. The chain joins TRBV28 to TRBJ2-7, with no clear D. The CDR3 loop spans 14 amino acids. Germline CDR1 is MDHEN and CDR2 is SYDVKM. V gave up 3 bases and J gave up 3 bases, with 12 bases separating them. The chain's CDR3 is CASSLTAGIYEQYF. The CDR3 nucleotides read TGTGCCAGCAGTTTGACGGCAGGCATCTACGAGCAGTACTTC.

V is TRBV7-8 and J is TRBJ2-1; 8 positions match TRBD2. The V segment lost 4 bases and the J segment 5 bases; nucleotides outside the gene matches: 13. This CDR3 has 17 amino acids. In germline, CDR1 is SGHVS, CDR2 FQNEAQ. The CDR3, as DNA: TGTGCCAGCAGCTCGAAGAGACCGGGACTAGGGGACAATGAGCAGTTCTTC. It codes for CASSSKRPGLGDNEQFF.

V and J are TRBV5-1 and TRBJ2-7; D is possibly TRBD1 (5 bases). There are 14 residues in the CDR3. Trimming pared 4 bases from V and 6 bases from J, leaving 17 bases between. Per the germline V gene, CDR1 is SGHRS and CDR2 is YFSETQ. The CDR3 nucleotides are TGCGCCAGCAGCCCTCTTACCAGTACAGGCGAGCAGTACTTC. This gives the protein CASSPLTSTGEQYF.

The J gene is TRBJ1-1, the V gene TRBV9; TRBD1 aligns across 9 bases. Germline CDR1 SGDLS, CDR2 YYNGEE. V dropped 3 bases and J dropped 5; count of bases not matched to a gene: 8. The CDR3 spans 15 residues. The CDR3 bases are TGTGCCAGCAGCGCCACAGGGGGCCGAAGGACTGAAGCTTTCTTT. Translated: CASSATGGRRTEAFF.